These 6 T cell receptor beta chains originate from one sample sequenced in a study of T cells after yellow fever vaccination. TCRdb re-analysed the 5' RACE reads in MiXCR, keeping a single row per CDR3 protein. The repertoire has about 26,000 distinct CDR3 sequences, under 5.5% of them found once; the top ten carry 35% to 40%. The sample consisted of PBMCs, either bulk or a sorted T-cell subset (CD4+, CD8+, memory, or dextramer-sorted; not recorded which), taken on the day of the yellow fever booster vaccination. The receptors were sampled from a man younger than 30 who received the YFV17D yellow fever vaccine.

The sample holds a few counts of this clonotype. V is TRBV5-1 and J is TRBJ2-2; TRBD1 aligns across 7 bases. This CDR3 is built from 14 residues. J lost 7 bases, V lost 3 bases, and 6 bases had no gene match. CDR1 SGHRS and CDR2 YFSETQ come from the germline V gene. The CDR3 nucleotides read TGCGCCAGCAGCTGGGTACAGGGGTACGGGGAGCTGTTTTTT. Protein sequence: CASSWVQGYGELFF.

This clonotype was counted ten times or more. This rearrangement joins TRBV6-1 to TRBJ2-1; TRBD2 matches 9 bases. The CDR3 spans 18 residues. After removal of 2 bases from V and 0 bases from J, the junction contained 8 bases not matched to a gene. Germline CDR1 MNHNS, CDR2 SASEGT. Here the CDR3 reads CASSERGGAFSSYNEQFF. As DNA, the CDR3 is TGTGCCAGCAGTGAACGCGGGGGGGCTTTTAGCTCCTACAATGAGCAGTTCTTC.

A few counts support this clonotype. V gene TRBV4-1 combines with J gene TRBJ2-5; perhaps TRBD2 as D (6 bases). With 1 base removed from V and 5 bases from J, the gap between germline ends came to 14 bases. The CDR3 length is 15 residues. Germline CDR1 is MGHRA and CDR2 is YSYEKL. The CDR3 DNA follows: TGCGCCAGCAGCCAAGGCAATGGGGGAGGCGAGACCCAGTACTTC. Amino acid sequence: CASSQGNGGGETQYF.

The chain uses TRBV6-4 and TRBJ2-2; D is undetermined. With 2 bases removed from V and 1 base from J, the gap between germline ends came to 14 bases. Germline lookup yields CDR1 MRHNA and CDR2 SNTAGT. CDR3 length: 17 residues. DNA of the CDR3: TGTGCCAGCAGTGACGTCCTGGTAGGGAAGAACACCGGGGAGCTGTTTTTT. Residues: CASSDVLVGKNTGELFF.

This clonotype was observed at least ten times. J is TRBJ1-2 and V is TRBV9; possibly TRBD1 for D (5 bases). From germline, CDR1 is SGDLS and CDR2 YYNGEE. V was pared by 0 bases and J by 4 bases, with 10 bases between. CDR3 length equals 14 residues. For the CDR3, the DNA is TGTGCCAGCAGCGTAGCGGAGGGGCTCTATGGCTACACCTTC. Translation gives CASSVAEGLYGYTF.

Ten or more counts support this clonotype. The rearrangement uses TRBV7-9 and TRBJ2-1, with 9 bases lining up with TRBD1. Germline CDR1 reads SEHNR; CDR2 reads FQNEAQ (reference sequence). Germline trimming cut 5 bases from V and 12 bases from J; bases unmatched to any gene: 5. This CDR3 has 12 residues. CDR3 amino acids: CASSPQGQGQFF. Here the CDR3 DNA reads TGTGCCAGCAGCCCGCAGGGACAGGGGCAGTTCTTC.